Shown below are 10 T cell receptor beta chains from a single sample sequenced in a study of blood T cells in healthy people across ages. Then a second PCR, running roughly 7 to 11 cycles, was carried out with a sample-barcoded 5' primer and a J-beta primer mix. TCRdb redid the calling of the 5' RACE reads with MiXCR, one entry per CDR3 protein. The sample has over 600,000 distinct CDR3 sequences, more than 55% seen once. Specimen: blood. The receptors shown here come from a man aged 35-49 years in good health.

The rearrangement joins TRBV9 to TRBJ1-1; the D gene is possibly TRBD1 (5 bases). Germline V lookup: CDR1 SGDLS, CDR2 YYNGEE. This CDR3 has 13 amino acids. V lost 0 bases and J lost 5, with 8 bases in between. CDR3 coding DNA: TGTGCCAGCAGCGTAGGGACAACTACTGAAGCTTTCTTT. This sequence encodes CASSVGTTTEAFF.

The V call is TRBV6-5, the J call TRBJ2-5, with TRBD1 identical over 8 bases. The V gene's germline CDR1 is MNHEY and CDR2 SVGAGI. The CDR3 runs to 13 residues. The trim removed 6 bases at V and 5 bases at J, leaving 5 bases unmatched. For the CDR3, the DNA is TGTGCCAGCAGGTCAGGGGGCCGGGAGACCCAGTACTTC. As protein: CASRSGGRETQYF.

This rearrangement joins TRBV7-9 to TRBJ1-2; no reliable D call. The CDR3 covers 15 residues. Germline loops: CDR1 SEHNR, CDR2 FQNEAQ (reference sequence). V gave up 5 bases and J gave up 4 bases, with 17 bases separating them. As DNA, the CDR3 is TGTGCCAGCAGCCGGCGGACGGAAGAAGCCTATGGCTACACCTTC. Protein: CASSRRTEEAYGYTF.

The chain combines TRBV20-1 with TRBJ1-2; no firm D call. Per the germline V gene, CDR1 is DFQATT and CDR2 is SNEGSKA (reference sequence). V was cut by 4 bases and J by 6 bases, with 18 bases left in between. This CDR3 has 14 residues. The CDR3 nucleotides are TGCAGTGCTACCAGTACCGGGATTGAGGATGGCTACACCTTC. Protein sequence: CSATSTGIEDGYTF.

The chain combines TRBV27 with TRBJ2-3; perhaps TRBD2 as D (5 bases). This CDR3 comprises 12 residues. Deletions cut 5 bases from V and 9 bases from J, with 12 bases between. The germline gives CDR1 MNHEY, CDR2 SMNVEV (reference sequence). DNA for the CDR3: TGTGCCAGCAGTACTGGGAGTCAAACGCAGTATTTT. Protein sequence: CASSTGSQTQYF.

The J gene is TRBJ1-2, the V gene TRBV14, with D tentatively TRBD1 (5 bases). CDR3 length equals 13 residues. Trimming stripped 4 bases from V and 7 bases from J, with 13 bases between. The germline V gene encodes CDR1 SGHDN and CDR2 FVKESK. The CDR3 sequence: CASSRSTVSGYTF. The DNA of the CDR3 is TGTGCCAGCAGCCGATCGACAGTTAGTGGCTACACCTTC.

This clonotype occurred many times. The chain employs TRBV18 and TRBJ2-1; TRBD2 agrees at 9 bases. The CDR3 consists of 15 residues. V gave up 5 bases and J gave up 2 bases; unmatched junction bases: 4. CDR1 is KGHSH and CDR2 is LQKENI in the germline V gene. CDR3 residues: CASSVAGVTYNEQFF. Written as DNA, the CDR3 is TGTGCCAGCTCAGTAGCGGGGGTCACCTACAATGAGCAGTTCTTC.

V usage is TRBV15 and J usage is TRBJ1-2, with 9 bases that match TRBD1. V gave up 5 bases and J gave up 6 bases; unmatched junction bases: 10. CDR3 length: 15 residues. CDR1 and CDR2 (germline): LNHNV, YYDKDF (reference sequence). The chain's CDR3 is CATSRRTGASDGYTF. CDR3 in DNA: TGTGCCACCAGCCGCAGGACAGGGGCAAGCGATGGCTACACCTTC.

This chain uses TRBV25-1 with TRBJ2-4, with D tentatively TRBD2 (5 bases). The J call is uncertain, as TRBJ2-5 better fits the DNA end. The CDR3 runs to 15 residues. In germline, CDR1 is MGHDK, CDR2 SYGVNS. The CDR3 DNA reads as TGTGCCAGCAGTCCTAGCTCGAAGGGTGCTGGGACCCAGTACTTC. This gives the protein CASSPSSKGAGTQYF.

This chain joins TRBV29-1 and TRBJ2-7; D is perhaps TRBD1 or TRBD2 (5 bases each). The CDR3 has 15 amino acids. Per germline, CDR1 SQVTM and CDR2 ANQGSEA. Trimming removed 4 bases at V and 5 bases at J, with 21 bases between. The CDR3 DNA follows: TGCAGCGTTGTCGGTCGGGGACCCCGGACAAACGAGCAGTACTTC. It translates to CSVVGRGPRTNEQYF.